This T cell receptor (beta chain) was profiled in a study of beta chain features in type 1 diabetes. Overall study results and limits: All four CD4+ subsets of Type 1 diabetes patients contained TCRB CDR3s that were moderately but significantly shorter.

The CDR3 runs 15 residues. CDR1 and CDR2 from the germline V gene are SGHTA and FQGTGA. Of the isolated RNA, all was reverse transcribed, and so the sequenced material was expressed TCRB transcripts. TCRdb's copy holds only in-frame clones and misses some; the assay was immunoSEQ multiplex PCR. The data show hundreds of thousands of clones, with under 15% seen just once and 0.02% to 0.025% held by the top ten. As to this clone: Its antigen is unidentified.

Sample: naive CD4+ T cells from blood. This clonotype was sampled from a man younger than 35 with type 1 diabetes. This chain connects TRBV7-3 to TRBJ2-5, with 9 nucleotides matching TRBD1. In DNA, the CDR3 is TGTGCTGTGGGACAGGGAGTCTCCCTACAAGAGACCCAGTACTTC. Its translation is CAVGQGVSLQETQYF.